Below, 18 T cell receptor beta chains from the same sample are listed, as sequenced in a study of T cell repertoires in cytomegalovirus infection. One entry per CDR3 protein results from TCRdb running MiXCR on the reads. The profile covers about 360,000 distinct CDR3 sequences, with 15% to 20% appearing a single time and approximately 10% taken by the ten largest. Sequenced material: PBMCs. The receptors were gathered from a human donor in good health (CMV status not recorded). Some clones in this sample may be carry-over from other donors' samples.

CDR3 sequence: CASSTRLAGPVDTQYF. The CDR3 region has the DNA TGTGCCAGCAGCACCCGACTAGCGGGGCCTGTAGATACGCAGTATTTT. J is TRBJ2-3 and V is TRBV7-9; TRBD2 matches at 11 bases. The CDR3 extends over 16 amino acids. With V trimmed by 5 bases and J by 5 bases, 9 bases remained unmatched. The germline V gene has CDR1 SEHNR and CDR2 FQNEAQ (reference sequence).

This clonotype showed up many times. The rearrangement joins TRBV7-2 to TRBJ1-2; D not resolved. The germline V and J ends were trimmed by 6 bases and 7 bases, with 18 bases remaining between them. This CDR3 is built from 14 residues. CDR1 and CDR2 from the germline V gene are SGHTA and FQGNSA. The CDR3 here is CASSPRSGGGGYTF. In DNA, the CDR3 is TGTGCCAGCAGTCCAAGGTCGGGCGGCGGTGGCTACACCTTC. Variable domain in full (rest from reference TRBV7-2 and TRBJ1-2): GAGVSQSPSNKVTEKGKDVELRCDPISGHTALYWYRQSLGQGLEFLIYFQGNSAPDKSGLPSDRFSAERTGGSVSTLTIQRTQQEDSAVYLCASSPRSGGGGYTFGSGTRLTVV.

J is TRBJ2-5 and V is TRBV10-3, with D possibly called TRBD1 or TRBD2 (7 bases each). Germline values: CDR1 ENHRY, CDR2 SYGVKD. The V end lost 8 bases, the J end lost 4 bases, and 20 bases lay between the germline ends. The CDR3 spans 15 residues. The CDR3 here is CAISEPAGGAETQYF. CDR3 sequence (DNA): TGTGCCATCTCAGAACCCGCAGGGGGGGCAGAGACCCAGTACTTC.

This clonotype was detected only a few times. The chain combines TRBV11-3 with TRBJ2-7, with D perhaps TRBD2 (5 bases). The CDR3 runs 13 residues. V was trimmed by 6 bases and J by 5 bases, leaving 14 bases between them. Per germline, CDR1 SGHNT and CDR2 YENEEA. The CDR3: CASSGSGDNEQYF. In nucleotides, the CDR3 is TGTGCCAGCAGTGGTTCCGGGGATAACGAGCAGTACTTC.

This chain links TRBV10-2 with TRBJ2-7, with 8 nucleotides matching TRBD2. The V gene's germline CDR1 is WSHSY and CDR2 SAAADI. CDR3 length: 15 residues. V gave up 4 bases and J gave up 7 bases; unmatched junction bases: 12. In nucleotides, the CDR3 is TGCGCCAGCAGTGGAGGAGCGGGGGCCCCTAGGGAGCAGTACTTC. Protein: CASSGGAGAPREQYF.

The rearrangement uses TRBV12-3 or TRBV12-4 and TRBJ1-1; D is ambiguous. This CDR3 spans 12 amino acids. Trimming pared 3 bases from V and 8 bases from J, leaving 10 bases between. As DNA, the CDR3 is TGTGCCAGCAGTTTGAGCGGCGGGGAAGCTTTCTTT. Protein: CASSLSGGEAFF.

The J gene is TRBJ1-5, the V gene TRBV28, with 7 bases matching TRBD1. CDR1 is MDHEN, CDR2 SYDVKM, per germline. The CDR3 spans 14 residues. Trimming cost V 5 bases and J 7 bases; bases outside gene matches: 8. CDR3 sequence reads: CASSMTGHGQPQHF. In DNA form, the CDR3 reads TGTGCCAGCAGTATGACAGGGCATGGACAGCCCCAGCATTTT.

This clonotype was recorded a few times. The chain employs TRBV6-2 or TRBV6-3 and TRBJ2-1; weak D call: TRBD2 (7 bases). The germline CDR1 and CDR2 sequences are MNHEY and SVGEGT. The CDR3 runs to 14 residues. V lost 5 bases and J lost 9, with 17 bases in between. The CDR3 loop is CASSGGGARSEQFF. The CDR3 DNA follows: TGTGCCAGCAGTGGTGGGGGGGCGCGCAGTGAGCAGTTCTTC.

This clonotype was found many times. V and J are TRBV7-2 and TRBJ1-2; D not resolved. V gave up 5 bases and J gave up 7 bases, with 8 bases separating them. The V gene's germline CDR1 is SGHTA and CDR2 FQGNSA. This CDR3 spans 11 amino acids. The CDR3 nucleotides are TGTGCCAGCAGCCCTAGCGGTGGCTACACCTTC. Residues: CASSPSGGYTF.

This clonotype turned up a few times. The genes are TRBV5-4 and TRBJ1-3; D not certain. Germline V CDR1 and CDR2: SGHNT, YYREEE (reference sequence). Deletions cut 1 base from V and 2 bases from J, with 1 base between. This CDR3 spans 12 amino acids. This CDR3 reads CASSLPGNTIYF. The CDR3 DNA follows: TGTGCCAGCAGCTTGCCTGGAAACACCATATATTTT.

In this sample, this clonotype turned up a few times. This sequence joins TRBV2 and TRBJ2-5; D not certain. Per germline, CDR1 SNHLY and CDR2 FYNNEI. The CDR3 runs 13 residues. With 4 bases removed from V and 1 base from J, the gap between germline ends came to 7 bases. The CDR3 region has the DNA TGTGCCAGCAGTGCTAGGGTCCAAGAGACCCAGTACTTC. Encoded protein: CASSARVQETQYF.

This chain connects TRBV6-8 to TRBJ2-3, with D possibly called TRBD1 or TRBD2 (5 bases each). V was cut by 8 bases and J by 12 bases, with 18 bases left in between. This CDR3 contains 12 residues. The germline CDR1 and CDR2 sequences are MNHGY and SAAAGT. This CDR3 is CASGHRSGFQYF. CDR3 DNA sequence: TGTGCCAGCGGACACCGGAGCGGCTTCCAGTATTTT.

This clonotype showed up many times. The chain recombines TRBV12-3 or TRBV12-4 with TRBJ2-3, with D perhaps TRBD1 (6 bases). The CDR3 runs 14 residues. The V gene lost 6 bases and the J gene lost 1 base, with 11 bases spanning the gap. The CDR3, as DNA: TGTGCCAGCAGCCCGACAGGAGGCACAGATACGCAGTATTTT. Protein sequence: CASSPTGGTDTQYF.

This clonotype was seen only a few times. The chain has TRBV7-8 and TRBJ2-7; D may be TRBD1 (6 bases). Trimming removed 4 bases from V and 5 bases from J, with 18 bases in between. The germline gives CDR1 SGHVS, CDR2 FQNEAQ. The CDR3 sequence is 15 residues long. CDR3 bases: TGTGCCAGCAGCTCCCACAGGGTCAGTAGGAACGAGCAGTACTTC. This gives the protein CASSSHRVSRNEQYF.

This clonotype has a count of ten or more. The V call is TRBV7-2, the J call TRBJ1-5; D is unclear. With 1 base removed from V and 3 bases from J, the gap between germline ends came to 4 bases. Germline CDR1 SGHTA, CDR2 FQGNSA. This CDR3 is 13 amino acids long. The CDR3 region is CASSLVTNQPQHF. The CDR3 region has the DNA TGTGCCAGCAGCTTAGTGACCAATCAGCCCCAGCATTTT.

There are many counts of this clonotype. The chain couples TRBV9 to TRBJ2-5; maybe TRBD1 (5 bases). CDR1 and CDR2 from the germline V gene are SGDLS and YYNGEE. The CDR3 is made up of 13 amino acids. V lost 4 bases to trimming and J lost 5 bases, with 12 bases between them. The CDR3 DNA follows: TGTGCCAGCAGCCCACGACAGTTGGAGACCCAGTACTTC. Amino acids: CASSPRQLETQYF.

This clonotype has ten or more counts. The CDR3, as DNA: TGTGCCAGCAGCTTAGGACAGGATTCCTCTGGAAACACCATATATTTT. It encodes CASSLGQDSSGNTIYF. This chain joins TRBV7-6 and TRBJ1-3, with D maybe TRBD1 (6 bases). Trimming removed 1 base from V and 0 bases from J, with 10 bases in between. Germline CDR1 is SGHVS and CDR2 is FNYEAQ. The CDR3 sequence is 16 residues long.

CDR3 residues: CASGGETFQETQYF. The CDR3 region has the DNA TGTGCCAGTGGAGGAGAGACTTTCCAAGAGACCCAGTACTTC. This chain uses TRBV2 with TRBJ2-5; possible D gene TRBD2, 5 bases. Trimming shortened V by 9 bases and J by 1 base, and 15 bases separated the two germline ends. The CDR3 is 14 residues long. Germline lookup yields CDR1 SNHLY and CDR2 FYNNEI.